The 10 T cell receptor beta chains below come from one sample, sequenced in a study of T-cell memory formation after mild COVID-19. TCRdb reprocessed the 5' RACE reads with MiXCR, giving one entry per CDR3 protein. This table holds about 350,000 distinct CDR3 sequences, approximately 27% found once. Sequencing was carried out using PBMCs or a T cell subset sorted from them (not recorded which). All receptors derive from an adult woman who had mild COVID-19 (a few samples of this study predate the infection). Cell type and time point are not known.

The V and J genes are TRBV6-4 and TRBJ2-5, with 14 bases fitting TRBD2. Looked up from germline, CDR1 is MRHNA and CDR2 is SNTAGT. This CDR3 is built from 16 residues. The J segment lost 1 base and the V segment lost 6 bases, leaving 4 bases of the junction unmatched. CDR3 nucleotides: TGTGCCAGCAGCCCCGGGACTAGCGGGAGCCAAGAGACCCAGTACTTC. Its translation: CASSPGTSGSQETQYF.

The chain links TRBV15 to TRBJ2-2; possibly TRBD1 for D (5 bases). CDR1 is LNHNV and CDR2 is YYDKDF in the germline V gene (reference sequence). V was cut by 6 bases and J by 1 base, with 6 bases left in between. The CDR3 totals 13 residues. The CDR3: CATRGQNTGELFF. CDR3 bases: TGTGCCACCAGAGGACAGAACACCGGGGAGCTGTTTTTT. Full variable domain (missing parts from reference TRBV15 and TRBJ2-2): DAMVIQNPRYQVTQFGKPVTLSCSQTLNHNVMYWYQQKSSQAPKLLFHYYDKDFNNEADTPDNFQSRRPNTSFCFLDIRSPGLGDTAMYLCATRGQNTGELFFGEGSRLTVL.

This clonotype was found a few times. The V gene is TRBV5-5, the J gene TRBJ2-2, with D perhaps matching TRBD1 or TRBD2 (6 bases each). Between the trimmed V and J ends, which lost 2 bases and 1 base, there was a span of 12 bases. This CDR3 spans 16 amino acids. From germline, CDR1 is SGHKS and CDR2 YYEKEE (reference sequence). CDR3 sequence (DNA): TGTGCCAGCAGCTTTGGAGGGGGGCGGAACACCGGGGAGCTGTTTTTT. Translation gives CASSFGGGRNTGELFF.

The J gene is TRBJ2-1, the V gene TRBV20-1; 7 bases fit TRBD2. Germline V gives CDR1 DFQATT, CDR2 SNEGSKA (reference sequence). The CDR3 runs 16 residues. Unmatched junction bases numbered 12, after V lost 6 bases and J lost 1 base. CDR3: CSAIPRGRGSYNEQFF. CDR3 nucleotide sequence: TGCAGTGCGATACCCCGGGGGAGGGGTTCCTACAATGAGCAGTTCTTC.

The chain joins TRBV29-1 to TRBJ2-1; 10 bases are a match to TRBD2. The CDR3 is 19 residues long. The V gene's germline CDR1 is SQVTM and CDR2 ANQGSEA. Unmatched junction bases numbered 16, after V lost 4 bases and J lost 1 base. The DNA for the CDR3 is TGCAGCGTTGCCGGCCCCCCACTGCTAGCGGGGGTTTCCTACAATGAGCAGTTCTTC. The encoded protein is CSVAGPPLLAGVSYNEQFF.

About this clonotype itself: Since a much larger clone is just one base distant, this may be a read error. The chain carries TRBV20-1 and TRBJ2-7; 9 bases are shared with TRBD1. The CDR3 is made up of 13 amino acids. Germline CDR1 and CDR2: DFQATT and SNEGSKA (reference sequence). V lost 3 bases, J lost 6 bases, and 6 bases stayed unmatched. For the CDR3, the DNA is TGCAGTGCTAGTCAGGTGGACAGGGGCGAGCAGTACTTC. Translation: CSASQVDRGEQYF.

The V call is TRBV7-9, the J call TRBJ2-1, with 11 positions matching TRBD2. CDR3 size: 18 residues. Trimming took 4 bases from V and 7 from J; bases not matched to a gene: 15. Germline V gives CDR1 SEHNR, CDR2 FQNEAQ (reference sequence). CDR3 nucleotides: TGTGCCAGCAGCTGGGCGGGGGCTAGCGGGGGGACCCGGAATGAGCAGTTCTTC. It is translated as CASSWAGASGGTRNEQFF.

This clonotype was detected only a few times. V and J are TRBV20-1 and TRBJ2-7; D may be TRBD2 (6 bases). CDR1 DFQATT and CDR2 SNEGSKA come from the germline V gene (reference sequence). This CDR3 is 12 amino acids long. The V end was cut by 8 bases, the J end by 5 bases, with 16 bases between. CDR3 DNA sequence: TGCAGTACTTCCGGTGGAGGGGACGAGCAGTACTTC. It is translated as CSTSGGGDEQYF.

This clonotype was found a few times. The V call is TRBV18, the J call TRBJ2-4, with D unresolved. This CDR3 has 16 amino acids. The germline V and J ends were trimmed by 3 bases and 0 bases, with 12 bases remaining between them. The V gene's germline CDR1 is KGHSH and CDR2 LQKENI. CDR3 sequence: CASSPTSELAKNIQYF. The CDR3 DNA follows: TGTGCCAGCTCACCCACCTCGGAACTAGCCAAAAACATTCAGTACTTC.

The table lists this clonotype with many counts. V usage is TRBV11-2 and J usage is TRBJ2-5; D is possibly TRBD2 (5 bases). This CDR3 is built from 11 residues. Germline V gene lookup returns CDR1 SGHAT and CDR2 FQNNGV. Trimming left V 4 bases short and J 7 bases short, with 7 bases between. In DNA form, the CDR3 reads TGTGCCAGCAGCTCTAGCCTGACCCAGTACTTC. Its translation is CASSSSLTQYF.